This entry concerns a single T cell receptor beta chain. This clone came up a few times. Its cognate antigen has yet to be identified. Per-base quality was not reported, and no clone a single base away is much larger than it. The CDR3 covers 12 residues, taking in both the cysteine and the phenylalanine. Only the CDR3 DNA is retained, 36 bases long and in frame from the first base. Relative to germline, V is 5 bases shorter and J is 5 bases shorter, with 9 bases between their ends. After more than 9 days of culture, CD4+ T cells were isolated with the EasySep CD4+ T cell isolation kit. Healthy vaccine recipients had no prior SARS-CoV-2 infection, confirmed by negative nucleocapsid antibodies before and after vaccination. On days 3 and 7, half of the culture medium was replaced with fresh IL-2-containing medium. Unless noted otherwise, every peptide stimulation condition was cultured in triplicate wells. PBMC were separated from whole blood using Ficoll-Paque Plus gradient centrifugation and were then either cryopreserved at -140C or used fresh. Genomic DNA was extracted from cultured CD4+ T cells with the QIAamp micro DNA kit.

The sample is drawn from a study of vaccination effects on CD4 cells after COVID-19 (dated by TCRdb to between 2021 and 2024). As for the study more broadly: To identify antigen-specific CD4+ T cell clonotypes by their expansion, the ViraFEST assay first stimulated PBMC with viral peptide pools and then applied TCR sequencing. Some 2 million PBMC per well were cultured in IMDM with roughly 5% human AB serum, 8.5 to 10 IU/ml IL-2 and gentamicin, plus 10 ug/ml peptides. The Oncomine TCR Beta short-read assay on an Illumina iSeq 100 was used to sequence cultures from other donors in the study. SARS-CoV-2 spike-specific CD4+ TCR repertoires from before and after mRNA vaccination were compared in COVID-19 convalescent patients and in infection-naive vaccine recipients. Each participant received two doses of an mRNA SARS-CoV-2 vaccine, either BNT162b2 or mRNA-1273. Altogether, 10 COVID-19 convalescent patients and several SARS-CoV-2-naive healthy vaccine recipients made up the full study. Results and caveats for the whole study, not just this receptor: Among healthy vaccine recipients, nearly all vaccine-induced clones were SARS-CoV-2 mono-reactive, and just 1 of 255 was cross-reactive with common cold coronaviruses. Only a small number of convalescent patients were included, and no early post-infection timepoints were available, which limited the study. At late post-vaccination timepoints, both infection-induced and vaccine-induced clones showed marked clonal contraction, consistent with waning T cell responses.

Library method: the immunoSEQ multiplex PCR assay. DNA from the cultured, isolated CD4+ T cells was subjected to TCR beta CDR3 sequencing. In the paper's pipeline: Non-productive TCR sequences were removed and reads were trimmed to the CDR3 region, keeping CDR3s of at least 7 amino acids. Antigen-specific clonotypes were identified with the MANAFEST web app by comparing expansion in peptide wells against reference cultures. For clones to be considered positive, expansion at FDR<0.05 versus reference and all other wells, an odds ratio above 5, and a frequency above 0.1% in two replicate wells were required. A clonotype was defined as cross-reactive if the clonotype was significantly expanded both in SARS-CoV-2 spike wells and in at least one common cold coronavirus spike condition. CDR3 similarity was assessed by Levenshtein distance with the stringdist R package, and unrooted trees were built with ape in R 3.6.1. TCRdb re-hosts the immuneACCESS table, in-frame sequences only. Its copies lack some clones; in the studies checked, an unresolved V gene accounts for under half of them, and the cause for the rest is not known. The V and J calls and clone size were taken over from that table, and D and trimming were inferred from the DNA. The sample data list under 60,000 clones, and 67% of these were observed just once. Approximately 5% of the sample is in the top ten clones.

The sample in question was CD4+ T cells from PBMCs cultured without peptide, obtained before COVID-19 vaccination. The sequence joins TRBV12-3 or TRBV12-4 to TRBJ2-5; the D gene is not confidently resolved. The clonotype was recovered from a human donor who received a COVID-19 vaccine. The nucleotide sequence reads as follows: TGTGCCAGCAGTGAGACCCCTGAGACCCAGTACTTC. It translates to CASSETPETQYF.